The clone carrying this TCR beta chain was observed at least ten times. Its antigen is unidentified. Germline CDR1 and CDR2: LGHDT and YNNKEL (reference sequence). The CDR3 is made up of 17 amino acids. Trimming removed 3 bases at V and 3 bases at J, with 18 bases between. This sample is drawn from a study of blood T cells in healthy people across ages. Broader study findings: From one million sequenced T cells, diversity estimates were lower bounds.

Primed by a sample-barcoded 5' primer and a J-beta primer mix, a second PCR proceeded for about 7 to 11 cycles. Through a template-switch adaptor with 12 random nucleotides, each cDNA molecule received a tag. MiXCR was run by TCRdb on the 5' RACE reads, yielding one entry per CDR3 protein. The sample gives approximately 810,000 distinct CDR3 sequences, less than 35% of which show up once; 15% to 20% is in the top ten. The specimen was blood. This chain joins TRBV3-1 and TRBJ2-4; D gene unclear. The TCR sequence derives from an elderly woman in good health. The CDR3 DNA is TGTGCCAGCAGCCATCAACCAGGTCCGTCTGGCAAAAACATTCAGTACTTC. It specifies CASSHQPGPSGKNIQYF. The full variable domain, in which reference TRBV3-1 and TRBJ2-4 provide the parts outside the CDR3, is DTAVSQTPKYLVTQMGNDKSIKCEQNLGHDTMYWYKQDSKKFLKIMFSYNNKELIINETVPNRFSPKSPDKAHLNLHINSLELGDSAVYFCASSHQPGPSGKNIQYFGAGTRLSVL.